These T cell receptor beta chains were read from a single sample in a study of blood T cell repertoires in COVID-19. Using immunoSEQ multiplex PCR, the repertoire was profiled, and TCRdb retains in-frame clones only, with some absent. The sample shows 250,000 or so clones, 85% to 90% of them seen only once. The sequenced sample consisted of peripheral blood. These receptor sequences come from a woman aged 70-85 years with active or convalescent COVID-19. Each CDR3 is given with its conserved first and last residue. D genes are given only for firm matches. Size is stated for part of the rows, as once, few or many counts, or as a class when the clone is expanded.

D	size	J	V	CDR3	DNA
TRBD1	-	TRBJ1-6	TRBV19	CASTPDRRYNSPLHF	TGTGCCAGTACTCCGGACAGGAGGTATAATTCACCCCTCCACTTT
-	-	TRBJ2-3	TRBV11-3	CASAEGGGGDTQYF	TGTGCCAGCGCTGAGGGTGGGGGGGGCGATACGCAGTATTTT
-	-	TRBJ1-1	TRBV25-1	CASSGLFRVGTEAFF	TGTGCCAGCAGTGGCCTCTTCAGGGTTGGTACTGAAGCTTTCTTT
TRBD2	-	TRBJ2-2	TRBV11-2	CASSSLAAGVTGELFF	TGTGCCAGCAGCTCCCTTGCGGCGGGGGTCACCGGGGAGCTGTTTTTT
-	-	TRBJ1-1	TRBV7-2	CASSLAAGRAEAFF	TGTGCCAGCAGCCTCGCGGCGGGGAGGGCTGAAGCTTTCTTT
-	-	TRBJ1-1	TRBV24-1	CATSDLRQDLGTEAFF	TGTGCCACCAGTGATTTGCGACAGGACCTTGGTACTGAAGCTTTCTTT
-	few	TRBJ1-2	TRBV29-1	CSVEPGVSGYTF	TGCAGCGTTGAACCGGGGGTGTCTGGCTACACCTTC
-	-	TRBJ2-2	TRBV6-2/TRBV6-3	CASSFLPSTGELFF	TGTGCCAGCAGTTTCCTGCCTAGTACCGGGGAGCTGTTTTTT
-	-	TRBJ2-7	TRBV5-1	CASNQEAGSYEQYF	TGCGCCAGCAACCAGGAGGCGGGGAGCTACGAGCAGTACTTC
TRBD1	-	TRBJ1-2	TRBV10-3	CAISESSGTGPGYTF	TGTGCCATCAGTGAGTCCTCCGGGACAGGTCCTGGCTACACCTTC
TRBD1	-	TRBJ2-5	TRBV4-3	CASSQTGGPTQETQYF	TGCGCCAGCAGCCAAACAGGGGGACCCACCCAAGAGACCCAGTACTTC
-	-	TRBJ1-1	TRBV5-1	CASSLLGSANTEAFF	TGCGCCAGCAGCTTGTTGGGCAGTGCGAACACTGAAGCTTTCTTT
-	-	TRBJ2-1	TRBV5-6	CASSLERAVYNEQFF	TGTGCCAGCAGCTTGGAGAGGGCCGTCTACAATGAGCAGTTCTTC
-	-	TRBJ2-3	TRBV5-1	CASSLGQATDTQYF	TGCGCCAGCAGCTTAGGCCAGGCCACAGATACGCAGTATTTT
-	-	TRBJ1-6	TRBV5-1	CASSPDRPSSYNSPLHF	TGCGCCAGCAGCCCAGACAGGCCTAGCTCCTATAATTCACCCCTCCACTTT
-	few	TRBJ1-6	TRBV19	CASSISFWGRGPLHF	TGTGCCAGTAGTATATCTTTTTGGGGCAGGGGTCCCCTCCACTTT
-	-	TRBJ2-1	TRBV10-3	CAITMDKYNEQFF	TGTGCCATCACCATGGACAAATACAATGAGCAGTTCTTC
-	-	TRBJ1-1	TRBV18	CASSPPARGETEAFF	TGTGCCAGCTCACCACCCGCCAGGGGTGAAACTGAAGCTTTCTTT
-	-	TRBJ2-7	TRBV12-3/TRBV12-4	CASSFVGDEQYF	TGTGCCAGCAGTTTTGTAGGGGACGAGCAGTACTTC
-	once	TRBJ1-3	TRBV2	CASSEGRAKGNTIYF	TGTGCCAGCAGTGAAGGCAGGGCGAAGGGAAACACCATATATTTT
-	-	TRBJ2-3	TRBV2	CASSVRADTQYF	TGTGCCAGCAGTGTCCGCGCAGATACGCAGTATTTT
-	-	TRBJ1-1	TRBV9	CASSVVGRNTEAFF	TGTGCCAGCAGCGTAGTTGGGAGGAACACTGAAGCTTTCTTT
-	-	TRBJ1-2	TRBV2	CASSEFWFGGYTF	TGTGCCAGCAGTGAATTCTGGTTCGGGGGCTACACCTTC
-	-	TRBJ2-7	TRBV5-1	CASSFREISYEQYF	TGCGCCAGCAGCTTCAGGGAAATTTCCTACGAGCAGTACTTC
TRBD1	once	TRBJ1-5	TRBV5-1	CASSSGTGGDQPQHF	TGCGCCAGCAGCTCGGGGACAGGGGGCGATCAGCCCCAGCATTTT
TRBD1	-	TRBJ1-2	TRBV19	CASTLTGTATNYGYTF	TGTGCCAGTACCTTAACTGGGACAGCGACTAACTATGGCTACACCTTC
-	-	TRBJ1-3	TRBV18	CASSPFRIGARSGNTIYF	TGTGCCAGCTCACCTTTTAGAATAGGGGCCCGATCTGGAAACACCATATATTTT
TRBD2	-	TRBJ2-1	TRBV27	CASSLLAGGSYNEQFF	TGTGCCAGCAGTTTACTAGCGGGGGGGTCCTACAATGAGCAGTTCTTC
-	-	TRBJ1-6	TRBV2	CASSERTALNSPLHF	TGTGCCAGCAGTGAAAGGACAGCCCTTAATTCACCCCTCCACTTT
-	-	TRBJ2-5	TRBV18	CASSLRPGAGETQYF	TGTGCCAGCTCACTTCGGCCAGGCGCGGGGGAGACCCAGTACTTC
-	once	TRBJ1-5	TRBV6-6	CASRDQGQNQPQHF	TGTGCCAGCAGAGATCAGGGGCAGAATCAGCCCCAGCATTTT
-	-	TRBJ1-5	TRBV12-3/TRBV12-4	CASRYSNQPQHF	TGTGCCAGCAGATATAGCAATCAGCCCCAGCATTTT
-	-	TRBJ2-5	TRBV7-2	CASSLSQGGQETQYF	TGTGCCAGCAGCTTGAGTCAGGGAGGCCAAGAGACCCAGTACTTC
-	-	TRBJ1-3	TRBV12-3/TRBV12-4	CASSLREPLYF	TGTGCCAGCAGCCTTCGAGAACCTTTATATTTT
TRBD2	-	TRBJ2-7	TRBV2	CASGRVAGSEQYF	TGTGCCAGCGGGAGGGTCGCGGGGTCTGAGCAGTACTTC
-	-	TRBJ2-2	TRBV5-6	CASSFGGVGTGELFF	TGTGCCAGCAGCTTCGGCGGGGTTGGAACCGGGGAGCTGTTTTTT
-	-	TRBJ2-2	TRBV10-3	CAISSRLPGELFF	TGTGCCATCAGCTCCAGACTCCCTGGGGAGCTGTTTTTT
-	-	TRBJ1-5	TRBV12-3/TRBV12-4	CASSQGQGSQHF	TGTGCCAGCAGTCAAGGTCAGGGTTCCCAGCATTTT
-	-	TRBJ1-3	TRBV11-2	CASSLEGRIGNTIYF	TGTGCCAGCAGCTTAGAGGGGAGAATTGGAAACACCATATATTTT
-	once	TRBJ2-7	TRBV25-1	CASTGNSYEQYF	TGTGCCAGTACAGGGAACTCCTACGAGCAGTACTTC
-	-	TRBJ1-5	TRBV19	CASRAGAGQPQHF	TGTGCCAGTAGGGCGGGGGCCGGGCAGCCCCAGCATTTT
-	-	TRBJ1-2	TRBV9	CASSEQGTNYGYTF	TGTGCCAGCAGCGAACAGGGTACTAACTATGGCTACACCTTC
TRBD1	-	TRBJ2-1	TRBV5-1	CASSHTMTGGRNEQFF	TGCGCCAGCAGCCACACGATGACAGGGGGTAGGAATGAGCAGTTCTTC
TRBD1	-	TRBJ1-6	TRBV11-1	CASSRGQGPRGPLHF	TGTGCCAGCAGTAGGGGACAGGGGCCCCGGGGACCCCTCCACTTT
TRBD1	-	TRBJ1-1	TRBV24-1	CATSRQGNTEAFF	TGTGCCACCAGCCGACAGGGGAACACTGAAGCTTTCTTT